This T cell receptor (beta chain) was identified during a study of PD-L1 blockade in urothelial cancer. Overall study context: Earlier, patients had received 0 to 3 chemotherapy regimens. Across blood samples, T cells had a median count of 141,255.

The germline CDR1 and CDR2 sequences are SGDLS and YYNGEE. The length of the CDR3 is 15 residues. V dropped 0 bases and J dropped 7 bases, with 11 bases sitting between them. As to this clone: Its target is not known.

Sequencing was performed with immunoSEQ multiplex PCR; in TCRdb, only in-frame clones are kept and a portion is missing. The repertoire holds about 120,000 clones, around nine tenths seen once, with 1.7% in the top ten. Specified time point: peripheral blood 6 weeks after treatment start. Each patient presented with locally advanced or metastatic urothelial carcinoma. Overall study findings and caveats: At 3 weeks on treatment, tumor-associated clones expanded more with durable benefit.

This chain uses TRBV9 with TRBJ1-6; tentatively, D is TRBD1 (5 bases). The sequence was collected from a man aged 60 to 75 with urothelial cancer. The sample here was PBMCs, taken around atezolizumab (anti-PD-L1) treatment. This CDR3 is CASSVVGRVNSPLHF. The CDR3 DNA follows: TGTGCCAGCAGCGTAGTTGGCAGGGTGAATTCACCCCTCCACTTT.